This T cell receptor beta chain originates from a study of T cell responses to AZD1222 COVID-19 vaccine. Study findings and constraints: Two AZD1222 doses significantly raised spike-specific TCR breadth and depth over controls. Targets within unmutated variant regions were reportedly found for nearly half of spike-specific TCRs. It should be noted that donors were predominantly white British and more often female, and clonal diversity was possibly underestimated. Repertoire sampling was restricted to post-peak T cell response timepoints.

In its sample, this clone was seen once. The antigen is unknown. Only in-frame clones appear in the TCRdb table, and some are missing; sequencing was by immunoSEQ multiplex PCR. The sample has 150,000 or so clones, 90% seen once. Source: peripheral blood, taken on day 0 of AZD1222 vaccination. The sequence came from an adult in good health.

CDR3 amino acids: CASSLDLPGGRYGYTF. The CDR3 region has the DNA TGTGCCAGCAGCTTAGATTTACCAGGGGGTAGATATGGCTACACCTTC. The chain uses TRBV7-2 and TRBJ1-2; the match to TRBD1 covers 7 bases. Germline V gene data show CDR1 as SGHTA and CDR2 as FQGNSA. The CDR3 totals 16 residues. The V segment lost 1 base and the J segment 5 bases; nucleotides outside the gene matches: 10.